The source of this T cell receptor (beta chain) is a study of Tregs in tolerant kidney transplant recipients. Study-wide results and caveats: No direct test of biological reproducibility was done here.

Notes on this clone: The antigen is unknown.

Produced via immunoSEQ multiplex PCR; TCRdb's table is partial and in-frame only. The sample consists of 90,000 to 150,000 clones, 85% to 95% of them appearing once. Sample: CD4+ T cells from blood. The receptor comes from a human donor in good health.

The CDR3 nucleotides read TGCGCCAGCAGCTCAACAGGGGGAGAAGAAAAACTGTTTTTT. This translates into CASSSTGGEEKLFF. V gene TRBV10-1 combines with J gene TRBJ1-4; 8 nucleotides line up with TRBD1. Germline CDR1 is WNHNN and CDR2 is SYGVQD (reference sequence). The CDR3 is 14 residues long. Germline trimming cut 6 bases from V and 8 bases from J; bases unmatched to any gene: 8.